A single sample gave rise to the 5 T cell receptor beta chains below, sequenced in a study of identical twins (dated by TCRdb to 2016 to 2018). The library relied on 5' RACE. For sequencing, an Illumina HiSeq 2000 was employed. The public reads were reanalyzed by TCRdb: fastp trimming at Q25, MiXCR alignment, in-frame beta chains only. Rows with a matching CDR3 protein are joined into one entry that keeps the most common DNA and genes. The sample contains approximately 680,000 distinct CDR3 sequences, around 7.4% of them found a single time. 1.6% of the sample lies in the top ten. These same records also appear under a second study, on yellow fever vaccine responses in identical twins.

The sample taken for sequencing was PBMCs. The receptors were sampled from a woman aged 18-29 years in good health.

This chain uses TRBV28 with TRBJ2-7, with D perhaps TRBD2 (6 bases). The CDR3 contains 15 residues. Trimming removed 5 bases from V and 3 bases from J, with 17 bases in between. Germline lookup yields CDR1 MDHEN and CDR2 SYDVKM. CDR3 in amino acids: CASSPPGGRSYEQYF. CDR3 nucleotide sequence: TGTGCCAGCAGTCCCCCTGGAGGGAGGAGCTACGAGCAGTACTTC.

V and J are TRBV3-1 and TRBJ2-6; D gene uncertain. V was cut by 0 bases and J by 2 bases, with 11 bases left in between. Germline V gene sequence: CDR1 LGHDT, CDR2 YNNKEL (reference sequence). CDR3 size: 17 residues. CDR3 coding DNA: TGTGCCAGCAGCCAAGATTTAGTAAATCCTGGGGCCAACGTCCTGACTTTC. Translation gives CASSQDLVNPGANVLTF.

The V gene is TRBV15, the J gene TRBJ2-1; D might be TRBD2 (5 bases). This CDR3 contains 15 residues. The ends were cut back, 0 bases at V and 4 bases at J, with 10 bases in the middle. The germline V gene has CDR1 LNHNV and CDR2 YYDKDF (reference sequence). The CDR3 DNA reads as TGTGCCACCAGCAGAGATCCCGGGGTGTACAATGAGCAGTTCTTC. Protein product: CATSRDPGVYNEQFF.

Only one count was recorded for this clonotype. V and J are TRBV11-3 and TRBJ2-7, with 12 bases that match TRBD2. V dropped 7 bases and J dropped 4; count of bases not matched to a gene: 8. The germline CDR1 and CDR2 sequences are SGHNT and YENEEA. This CDR3 contains 15 residues. CDR3 in amino acids: CASTPTSGSLYEQYF. The DNA of the CDR3 is TGTGCCAGCACCCCGACTAGCGGGAGCTTATACGAGCAGTACTTC.

The rearrangement joins TRBV5-1 to TRBJ2-2; D might be TRBD1 (5 bases). Trimming removed 3 bases at V and 9 bases at J, with 12 bases between. Germline V gene lookup returns CDR1 SGHRS and CDR2 YFSETQ. The CDR3 extends over 13 amino acids. The CDR3 nucleotides are TGCGCCAGCAGCTGGGCAGGGAACCGGGAGCTGTTTTTT. The encoded protein is CASSWAGNRELFF.